The clone carrying this T cell receptor beta chain was seen a handful of times. Its antigen is as yet unknown. The data were obtained in a study of response to subunit inactivated influenza vaccine. CDR3 length: 12 residues. The V and J ends lost 0 bases and 2 bases respectively, with 5 bases between them. Germline CDR1 reads DFQATT; CDR2 reads SNEGSKA (reference sequence). General observations from the study: There was a suggestion from the authors that each seasonal influenza vaccination recruits few new T cells.

TCRdb reanalysed the RT-PCR reads using MiXCR and keeps one entry per CDR3 protein. The sample consists of around 650,000 distinct CDR3 sequences, around 16% of them appearing once. The TCR was taken from a man over 45 who received an inactivated influenza vaccine. Sequenced here: PBMCs from blood, sampled roughly 12 days after vaccination. This rearrangement joins TRBV20-1 to TRBJ2-7; no clear D gene. CDR3 in amino acids: CSAREVAYEQYF. CDR3 DNA: TGCAGTGCTAGAGAGGTAGCCTACGAGCAGTACTTC.